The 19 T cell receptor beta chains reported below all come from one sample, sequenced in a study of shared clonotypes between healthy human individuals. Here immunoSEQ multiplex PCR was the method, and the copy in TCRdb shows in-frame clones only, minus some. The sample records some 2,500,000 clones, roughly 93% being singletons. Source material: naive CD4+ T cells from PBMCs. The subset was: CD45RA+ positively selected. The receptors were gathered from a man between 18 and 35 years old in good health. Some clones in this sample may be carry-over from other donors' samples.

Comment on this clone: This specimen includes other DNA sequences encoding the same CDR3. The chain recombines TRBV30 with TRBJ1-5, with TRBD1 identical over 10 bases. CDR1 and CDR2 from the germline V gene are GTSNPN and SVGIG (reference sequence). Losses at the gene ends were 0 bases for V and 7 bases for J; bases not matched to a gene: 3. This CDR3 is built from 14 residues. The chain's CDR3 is CAWSVWDRGQPQHF. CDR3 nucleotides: TGTGCCTGGAGTGTATGGGACAGGGGACAGCCCCAGCATTTT.

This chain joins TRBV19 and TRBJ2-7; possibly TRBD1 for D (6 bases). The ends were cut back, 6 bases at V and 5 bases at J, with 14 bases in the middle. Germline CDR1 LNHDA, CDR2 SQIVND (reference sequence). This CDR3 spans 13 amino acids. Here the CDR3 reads CASSVNRDHEQYF. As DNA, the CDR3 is TGTGCCAGTAGCGTGAACAGGGACCACGAGCAGTACTTC.

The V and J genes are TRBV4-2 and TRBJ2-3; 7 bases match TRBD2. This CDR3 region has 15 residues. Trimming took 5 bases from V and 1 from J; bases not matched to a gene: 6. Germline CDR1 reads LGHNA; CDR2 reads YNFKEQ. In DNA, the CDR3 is TGTGCCAGCAGCTCGCGACGGGAGGGCACAGATACGCAGTATTTT. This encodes CASSSRREGTDTQYF.

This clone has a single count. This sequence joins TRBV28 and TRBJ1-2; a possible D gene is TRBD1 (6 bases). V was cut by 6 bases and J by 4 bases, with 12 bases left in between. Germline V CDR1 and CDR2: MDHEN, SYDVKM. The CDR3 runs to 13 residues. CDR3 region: CASRPGHVYGYTF. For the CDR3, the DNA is TGTGCCAGCAGGCCGGGACACGTCTATGGCTACACCTTC.

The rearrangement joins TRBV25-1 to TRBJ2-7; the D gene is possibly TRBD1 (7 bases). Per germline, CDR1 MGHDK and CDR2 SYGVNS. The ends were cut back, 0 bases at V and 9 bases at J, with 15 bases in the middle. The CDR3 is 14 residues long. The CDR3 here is CASSEYRGASRQYF. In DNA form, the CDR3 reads TGTGCCAGCAGTGAATACAGGGGGGCCTCACGGCAGTACTTC.

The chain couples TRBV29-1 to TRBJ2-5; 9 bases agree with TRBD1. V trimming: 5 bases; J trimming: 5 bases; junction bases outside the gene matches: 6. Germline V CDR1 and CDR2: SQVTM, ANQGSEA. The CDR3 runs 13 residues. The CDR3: CSVWTGAGETQYF. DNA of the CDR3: TGCAGCGTTTGGACAGGGGCGGGGGAGACCCAGTACTTC.

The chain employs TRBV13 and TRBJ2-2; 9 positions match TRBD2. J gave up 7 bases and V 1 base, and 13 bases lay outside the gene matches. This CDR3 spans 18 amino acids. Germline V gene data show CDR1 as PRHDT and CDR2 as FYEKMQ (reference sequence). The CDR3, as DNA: TGTGCCAGCAGCTTAGTAGTGGCGGGAGGGCCCGGAGGCGGGGAGCTGTTTTTT. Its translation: CASSLVVAGGPGGGELFF.

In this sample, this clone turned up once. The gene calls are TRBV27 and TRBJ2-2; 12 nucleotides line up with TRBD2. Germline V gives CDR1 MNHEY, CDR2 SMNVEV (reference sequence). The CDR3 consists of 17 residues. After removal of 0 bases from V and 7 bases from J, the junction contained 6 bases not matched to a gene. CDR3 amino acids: CASSLSELAGGVGELFF. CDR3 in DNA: TGTGCCAGCAGTTTATCGGAGCTAGCGGGAGGGGTCGGGGAGCTGTTTTTT.

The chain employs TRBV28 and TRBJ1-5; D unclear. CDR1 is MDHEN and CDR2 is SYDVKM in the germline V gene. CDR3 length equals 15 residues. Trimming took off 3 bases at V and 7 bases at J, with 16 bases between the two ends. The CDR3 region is CASSFPFNPNQPQHF. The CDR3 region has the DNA TGTGCCAGCAGTTTCCCTTTTAACCCCAACCAGCCCCAGCATTTT.

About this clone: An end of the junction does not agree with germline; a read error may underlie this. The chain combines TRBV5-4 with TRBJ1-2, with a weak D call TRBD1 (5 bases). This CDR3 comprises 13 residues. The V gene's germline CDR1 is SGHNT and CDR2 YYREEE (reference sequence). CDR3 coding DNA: TGTGCCAGCAACTTGGGGGGTAACTATGGCTACACCTTC. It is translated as CASNLGGNYGYTF.

The DNA for the CDR3 is TGTGCCAGCAGTTCCCTGGGATCTTGGACAGGGCTAAACGAGCAGTACTTC. This codes for CASSSLGSWTGLNEQYF. This chain joins TRBV27 and TRBJ2-7, with 8 bases aligning to TRBD1. CDR1 is MNHEY and CDR2 is SMNVEV in the germline V gene (reference sequence). V trimming: 4 bases; J trimming: 5 bases; junction bases outside the gene matches: 16. The CDR3 length is 17 residues.

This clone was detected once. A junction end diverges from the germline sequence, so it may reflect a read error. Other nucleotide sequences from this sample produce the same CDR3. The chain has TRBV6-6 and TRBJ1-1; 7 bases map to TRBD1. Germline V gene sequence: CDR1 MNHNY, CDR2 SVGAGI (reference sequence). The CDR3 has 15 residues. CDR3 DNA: TGTGCCAGCAGCAGACAGGGTGGGCAGTACACGGAAGCTTTCTTT. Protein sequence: CASSRQGGQYTEAFF.

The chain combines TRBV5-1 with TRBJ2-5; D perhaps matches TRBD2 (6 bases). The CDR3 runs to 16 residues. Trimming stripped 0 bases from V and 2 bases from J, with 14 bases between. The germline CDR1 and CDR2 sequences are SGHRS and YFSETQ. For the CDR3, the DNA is TGCGCCAGCAGCTTGGCCGGGACGGGAGAGCAAGAGACCCAGTACTTC. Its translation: CASSLAGTGEQETQYF.

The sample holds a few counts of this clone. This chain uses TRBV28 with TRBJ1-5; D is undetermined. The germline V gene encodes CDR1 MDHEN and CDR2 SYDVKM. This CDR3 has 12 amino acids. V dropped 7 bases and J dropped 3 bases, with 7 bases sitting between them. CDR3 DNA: TGTGCCAGCATTGGGCTCAATCAGCCCCAGCATTTT. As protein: CASIGLNQPQHF.

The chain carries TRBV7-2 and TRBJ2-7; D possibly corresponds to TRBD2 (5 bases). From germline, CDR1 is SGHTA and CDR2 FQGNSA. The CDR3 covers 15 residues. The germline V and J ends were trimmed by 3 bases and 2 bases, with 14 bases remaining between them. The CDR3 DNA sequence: TGTGCCAGCAGCTTTTCCGGGATCAGAACCTACGAGCAGTACTTC. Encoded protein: CASSFSGIRTYEQYF.

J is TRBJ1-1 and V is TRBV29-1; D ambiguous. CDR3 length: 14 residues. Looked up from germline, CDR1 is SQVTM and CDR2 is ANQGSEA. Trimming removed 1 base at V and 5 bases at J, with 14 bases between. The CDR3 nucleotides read TGCAGCGTTGAAGTGACGGTAAGAAGGACTGAAGCTTTCTTT. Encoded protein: CSVEVTVRRTEAFF.

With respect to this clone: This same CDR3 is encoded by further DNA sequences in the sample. The CDR3 region is CASRGQANQPQHF. CDR3 sequence (DNA): TGTGCCAGTAGGGGACAGGCTAATCAGCCCCAGCATTTT. The J gene is TRBJ1-5, the V gene TRBV19; the match to TRBD1 covers 8 bases. This CDR3 is built from 13 residues. With 6 bases clipped from V and 4 bases from J, the junction kept 2 bases outside the gene matches. In germline, CDR1 is LNHDA, CDR2 SQIVND (reference sequence).

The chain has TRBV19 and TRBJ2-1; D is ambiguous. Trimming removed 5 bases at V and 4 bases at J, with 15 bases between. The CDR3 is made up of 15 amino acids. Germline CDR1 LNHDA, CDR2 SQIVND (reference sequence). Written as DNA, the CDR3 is TGTGCCAGTAGTCTCCGGGCTCAGTCGTACAATGAGCAGTTCTTC. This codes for CASSLRAQSYNEQFF.

The CDR3 sequence: CASSFRQDTEAFF. CDR3 nucleotides: TGTGCCAGCAGCTTCCGACAGGACACTGAAGCTTTCTTT. The chain has TRBV11-2 and TRBJ1-1, with D possibly being TRBD1 (6 bases). This CDR3 is 13 amino acids long. The germline V gene encodes CDR1 SGHAT and CDR2 FQNNGV. With 3 bases removed from V and 3 bases from J, the gap between germline ends came to 8 bases.